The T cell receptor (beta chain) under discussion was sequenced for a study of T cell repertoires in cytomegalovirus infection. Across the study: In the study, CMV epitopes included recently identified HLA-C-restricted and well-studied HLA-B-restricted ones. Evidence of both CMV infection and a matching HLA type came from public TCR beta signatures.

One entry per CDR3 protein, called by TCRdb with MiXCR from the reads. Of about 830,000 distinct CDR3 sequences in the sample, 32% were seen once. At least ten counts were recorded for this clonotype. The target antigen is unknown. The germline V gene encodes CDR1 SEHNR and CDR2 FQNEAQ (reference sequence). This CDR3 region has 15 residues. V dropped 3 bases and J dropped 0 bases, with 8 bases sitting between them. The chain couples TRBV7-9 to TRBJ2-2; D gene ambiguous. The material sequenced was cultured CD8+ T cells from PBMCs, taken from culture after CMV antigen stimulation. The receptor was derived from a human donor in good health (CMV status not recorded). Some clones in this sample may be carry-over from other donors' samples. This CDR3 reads CASSLGSANTGELFF. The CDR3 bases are TGTGCCAGCAGCTTGGGCAGCGCGAACACCGGGGAGCTGTTTTTT.